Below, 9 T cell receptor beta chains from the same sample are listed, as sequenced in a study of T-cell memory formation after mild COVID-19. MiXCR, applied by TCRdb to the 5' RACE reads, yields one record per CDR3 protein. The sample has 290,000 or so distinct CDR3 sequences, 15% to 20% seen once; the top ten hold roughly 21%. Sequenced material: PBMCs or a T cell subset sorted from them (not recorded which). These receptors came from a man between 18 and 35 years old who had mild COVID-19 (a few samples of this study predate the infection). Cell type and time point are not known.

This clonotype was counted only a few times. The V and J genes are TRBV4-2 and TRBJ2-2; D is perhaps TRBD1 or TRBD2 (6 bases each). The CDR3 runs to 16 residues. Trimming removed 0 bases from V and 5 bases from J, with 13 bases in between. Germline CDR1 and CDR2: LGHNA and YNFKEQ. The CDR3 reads CASSQEWGARTGELFF. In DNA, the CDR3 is TGTGCCAGCAGCCAAGAATGGGGGGCGCGAACCGGGGAGCTGTTTTTT.

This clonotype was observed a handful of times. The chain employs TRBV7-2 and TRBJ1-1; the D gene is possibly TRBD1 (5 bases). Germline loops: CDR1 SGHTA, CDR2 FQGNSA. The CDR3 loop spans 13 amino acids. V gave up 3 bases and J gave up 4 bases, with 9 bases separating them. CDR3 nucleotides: TGTGCCAGCAGCTTTGACAGTCGCACTGAAGCTTTCTTT. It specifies CASSFDSRTEAFF.

CDR3 in amino acids: CASMFTAGANVLTF. The CDR3 DNA follows: TGTGCCAGCATGTTCACGGCTGGGGCCAACGTCCTGACTTTC. The chain recombines TRBV2 with TRBJ2-6; D not certain. Germline V gene data show CDR1 as SNHLY and CDR2 as FYNNEI. The CDR3 covers 14 residues. Deletions cut 7 bases from V and 2 bases from J, with 9 bases between. The whole variable domain, filled in from reference TRBV2 and TRBJ2-6, reads EPEVTQTPSHQVTQMGQEVILRCVPISNHLYFYWYRQILGQKVEFLVSFYNNEISEKSEIFDDQFSVERPDGSNFTLKIRSTKLEDSAMYFCASMFTAGANVLTFGAGSRLTVL.

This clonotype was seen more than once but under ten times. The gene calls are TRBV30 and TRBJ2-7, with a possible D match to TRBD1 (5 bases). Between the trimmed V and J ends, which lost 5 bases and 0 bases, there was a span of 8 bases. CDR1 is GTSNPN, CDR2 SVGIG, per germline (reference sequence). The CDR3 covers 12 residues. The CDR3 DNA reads TGTGCCTGGGACAGAAGCTCCTACGAGCAGTACTTC. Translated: CAWDRSSYEQYF.

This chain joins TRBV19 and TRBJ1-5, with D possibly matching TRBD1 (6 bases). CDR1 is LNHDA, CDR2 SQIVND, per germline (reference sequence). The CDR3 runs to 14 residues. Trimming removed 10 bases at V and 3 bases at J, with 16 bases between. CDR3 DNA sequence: TGTGCCACCCAGGGGACACCCTACAATCAGCCCCAGCATTTT. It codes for CATQGTPYNQPQHF.

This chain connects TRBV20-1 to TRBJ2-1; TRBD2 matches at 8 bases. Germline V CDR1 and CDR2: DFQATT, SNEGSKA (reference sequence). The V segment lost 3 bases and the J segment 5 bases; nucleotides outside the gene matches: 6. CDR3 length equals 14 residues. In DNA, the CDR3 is TGCAGTGCTAGGGTCCGGGGGGGCCACAATGAGCAGTTCTTC. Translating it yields CSARVRGGHNEQFF.

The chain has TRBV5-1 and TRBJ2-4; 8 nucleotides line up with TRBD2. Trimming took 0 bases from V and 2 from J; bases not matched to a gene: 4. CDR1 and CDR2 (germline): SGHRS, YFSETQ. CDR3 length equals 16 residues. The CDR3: CASSLGGTSSKNIQYF. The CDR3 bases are TGCGCCAGCAGCTTGGGTGGGACTAGTTCCAAAAACATTCAGTACTTC.

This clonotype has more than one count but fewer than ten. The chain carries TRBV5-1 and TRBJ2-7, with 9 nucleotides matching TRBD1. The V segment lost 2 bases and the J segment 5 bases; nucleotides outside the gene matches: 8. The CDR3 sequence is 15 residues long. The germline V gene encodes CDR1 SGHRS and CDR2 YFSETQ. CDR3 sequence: CASSFGTGTVDEQYF. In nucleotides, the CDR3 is TGCGCCAGCAGCTTCGGGACAGGGACCGTGGACGAGCAGTACTTC.

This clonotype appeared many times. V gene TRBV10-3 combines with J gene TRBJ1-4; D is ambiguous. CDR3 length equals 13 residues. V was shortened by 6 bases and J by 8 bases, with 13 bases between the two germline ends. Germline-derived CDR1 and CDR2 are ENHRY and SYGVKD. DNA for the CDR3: TGTGCCATCAGGCCGGGAACGGGGGAAAAACTGTTTTTT. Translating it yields CAIRPGTGEKLFF.